One and the same sample provided the 24 T cell receptor beta chains below, sequenced in a study of blood T cell repertoires in COVID-19 (dated by TCRdb to 2018 to 2020). Library creation used the immunoSEQ multiplex PCR assay. This immuneACCESS table, as held by TCRdb, lists in-frame sequences with V and J called but not all clones. Of the missing ones, under half trace to an unresolved V gene in checked studies; the others have no known cause. In all, the sample holds more than 80,000 clones, and 70% to 90% of those were seen once. Roughly 18% of the sample is in the top ten clones. Sequenced input: peripheral blood. The receptor set was obtained from a woman aged 55-69 years with COVID-19, enrolled during active disease.

This chain joins TRBV7-9 and TRBJ2-7; D is uncertain. The ends were cut back, 4 bases at V and 4 bases at J, with 20 bases in the middle. Germline CDR1 SEHNR, CDR2 FQNEAQ (reference sequence). The CDR3 is 16 residues long. CDR3 loop: CASSSLVGDSLYEQYF. The CDR3 nucleotides read TGTGCCAGCAGCTCCCTCGTCGGAGACTCCCTTTACGAGCAGTACTTC.

The gene calls are TRBV27 and TRBJ2-5; D is possibly TRBD2 (6 bases). Trimming took 6 bases from V and 0 from J, leaving 14 bases between them. The CDR3 contains 15 residues. Germline CDR1 MNHEY, CDR2 SMNVEV (reference sequence). This CDR3 is CASSPRGLHQETQYF. The CDR3 region has the DNA TGTGCCAGCAGCCCCCGTGGACTACACCAAGAGACCCAGTACTTC.

The chain combines TRBV7-9 with TRBJ1-2, with 9 bases lining up with TRBD1. Germline values: CDR1 SEHNR, CDR2 FQNEAQ (reference sequence). The junction had 5 bases not matched to a gene; V was cut back by 5 bases and J by 7 bases. The CDR3 covers 13 residues. The chain's CDR3 is CASSGTGGRGYTF. CDR3 in DNA: TGTGCCAGCAGCGGTACAGGGGGCCGTGGCTACACCTTC. The whole variable domain, remainder taken from reference TRBV7-9 and TRBJ1-2, is DTGVSQNPRHKITKRGQNVTFRCDPISEHNRLYWYRQTLGQGPEFLTYFQNEAQLEKSRLLSDRFSAERPKGSFSTLEIQRTEQGDSAMYLCASSGTGGRGYTFGSGTRLTVV.

The V call is TRBV12-3 or TRBV12-4, the J call TRBJ1-1; TRBD1 is a possible D gene (6 bases). Trimming pared 6 bases from V and 3 bases from J, leaving 11 bases between. The CDR3 length is 13 residues. The CDR3 protein is CASRRQVYTEAFF. In DNA, the CDR3 is TGTGCCAGCAGAAGACAGGTTTACACTGAAGCTTTCTTT.

The rearrangement joins TRBV15 to TRBJ2-7; 7 bases align to TRBD1. CDR3 size: 14 residues. CDR1 and CDR2 from the germline V gene are LNHNV and YYDKDF (reference sequence). The junction had 3 bases not matched to a gene; V was cut back by 4 bases and J by 0 bases. The CDR3 loop is CATSTRDSSYEQYF. CDR3 sequence (DNA): TGTGCCACCAGCACTAGGGACAGCTCCTACGAGCAGTACTTC.

The chain carries TRBV6-5 and TRBJ2-7, with 10 bases identical to TRBD2. Germline CDR1 MNHEY, CDR2 SVGAGI. The CDR3 has 14 amino acids. After removal of 7 bases from V and 4 bases from J, the junction contained 7 bases not matched to a gene. CDR3: CASKRGGAGYEQYF. CDR3 DNA sequence: TGTGCCAGCAAGCGGGGGGGCGCCGGGTACGAGCAGTACTTC.

The rearrangement links TRBV24-1 to TRBJ2-5; D perhaps matches TRBD2 (6 bases). Trimming took 9 bases from V and 6 from J, leaving 19 bases between them. Germline V gene sequence: CDR1 KGHDR, CDR2 SFDVKD. The CDR3 spans 14 residues. CDR3: CATAPPGEKQTQYF. DNA for the CDR3: TGTGCCACCGCCCCTCCGGGGGAGAAGCAGACCCAGTACTTC.

The chain carries TRBV7-2 and TRBJ1-1; 9 bases align to TRBD1. Per the germline V gene, CDR1 is SGHTA and CDR2 is FQGNSA. The CDR3 runs to 14 residues. Trimming took 5 bases from V and 4 from J; bases not matched to a gene: 5. CDR3 in DNA: TGTGCCAGCAGCCCGGGACAGGGCCGCACTGAAGCTTTCTTT. Protein: CASSPGQGRTEAFF.

V gene TRBV7-2 combines with J gene TRBJ2-5, with TRBD2 matching over 7 bases. The CDR3 runs 15 residues. Germline V lookup: CDR1 SGHTA, CDR2 FQGNSA. With V trimmed by 5 bases and J by 0 bases, 6 bases remained unmatched. The CDR3 sequence is CASSALGLDQETQYF. The CDR3 DNA reads as TGTGCCAGCAGCGCTCTCGGACTAGACCAAGAGACCCAGTACTTC. The full variable domain, in which reference TRBV7-2 and TRBJ2-5 provide the parts outside the CDR3, is GAGVSQSPSNKVTEKGKDVELRCDPISGHTALYWYRQSLGQGLEFLIYFQGNSAPDKSGLPSDRFSAERTGGSVSTLTIQRTQQEDSAVYLCASSALGLDQETQYFGPGTRLLVL.

The V gene is TRBV9, the J gene TRBJ2-5, with 13 nucleotides matching TRBD2. CDR1 is SGDLS and CDR2 is YYNGEE in the germline V gene. The CDR3 length is 17 residues. The V and J ends lost 3 bases and 3 bases, in that order; junction bases with no gene match: 8. The DNA for the CDR3 is TGTGCCAGCAGCGCCGAGACGGGACTAGCGGGGAAAGAGACCCAGTACTTC. This codes for CASSAETGLAGKETQYF.

CDR3 sequence: CASSSPGQLNEKLFF. The CDR3 nucleotides are TGTGCCAGCAGTTCACCGGGACAGCTTAATGAAAAACTGTTTTTT. V and J are TRBV28 and TRBJ1-4; TRBD1 matches at 7 bases. Trimming removed 4 bases from V and 4 bases from J; junction bases left unmatched: 6. Per germline, CDR1 MDHEN and CDR2 SYDVKM. CDR3 length: 15 amino acids.

For the CDR3, the DNA is TGTGCCAGCAGCCCCCCCGGGGAGGTAGATGAAAAACTGTTTTTT. This encodes CASSPPGEVDEKLFF. This chain joins TRBV9 and TRBJ1-4; D unresolved. Germline CDR1 reads SGDLS; CDR2 reads YYNGEE. Trimming cost V 4 bases and J 6 bases, with 16 bases left between them. This CDR3 region has 15 residues.

This chain uses TRBV6-5 with TRBJ1-5, with a possible D match to TRBD1 (5 bases). Germline lookup yields CDR1 MNHEY and CDR2 SVGAGI. This CDR3 has 14 residues. V lost 5 bases and J lost 4, with 12 bases in between. The CDR3 loop is CASSQNQGNQPQHF. CDR3 nucleotide sequence: TGTGCCAGCAGTCAAAATCAGGGAAATCAGCCCCAGCATTTT.

The chain employs TRBV5-5 and TRBJ1-4; the D is unclear. In germline, CDR1 is SGHKS, CDR2 YYEKEE (reference sequence). Trimming removed 1 base from V and 0 bases from J, with 7 bases in between. CDR3 length: 15 amino acids. CDR3 region: CASSLYMSTNEKLFF. For the CDR3, the DNA is TGTGCCAGCAGCTTGTATATGTCAACTAATGAAAAACTGTTTTTT.

CDR3 residues: CASSLGTGMNTEAFF. The CDR3 DNA is TGCGCCAGCAGCTTGGGGACAGGGATGAACACTGAAGCTTTCTTT. The chain uses TRBV5-1 and TRBJ1-1; the match to TRBD1 covers 8 bases. The V segment lost 0 bases and the J segment 0 bases; nucleotides outside the gene matches: 1. From germline, CDR1 is SGHRS and CDR2 YFSETQ. The CDR3 consists of 15 residues.

The CDR3 sequence is CASTRAGAQDTQYF. The CDR3 nucleotides are TGTGCCAGCACCAGGGCGGGAGCACAAGATACGCAGTATTTT. This chain links TRBV6-6 with TRBJ2-3; 7 bases agree with TRBD2. Germline trimming cut 7 bases from V and 5 bases from J; bases unmatched to any gene: 9. The germline CDR1 and CDR2 sequences are MNHNY and SVGAGI (reference sequence). The CDR3 consists of 14 residues.

For this clone: A junction end diverges from the germline sequence, so it may reflect a read error. The J gene is TRBJ2-1, the V gene TRBV15; 8 positions match TRBD2. Per the germline V gene, CDR1 is LNHNV and CDR2 is YYDKDF (reference sequence). The CDR3 runs 15 residues. DNA of the CDR3: TGTGCCACCAGCGGAGAGCGGGGGCCTTACAATGAGCAGTTCTTC. Translated, it gives CATSGERGPYNEQFF.

There are a few counts of this clone. The J gene is TRBJ1-2, the V gene TRBV9, with 8 bases fitting TRBD1. V gave up 3 bases and J gave up 3 bases; unmatched junction bases: 7. CDR1 and CDR2 from the germline V gene are SGDLS and YYNGEE. The CDR3 consists of 15 residues. The CDR3 bases are TGTGCCAGCAGCGCCCCAGGGGGCCTCTACTATGGCTACACCTTC. Translated: CASSAPGGLYYGYTF.

J is TRBJ1-2 and V is TRBV7-2, with TRBD1 matching 9 bases. V shed 1 base, J shed 4 bases, and the junction held 1 base outside the gene matches. Germline V gene data show CDR1 as SGHTA and CDR2 as FQGNSA. This CDR3 comprises 14 residues. The CDR3 DNA sequence: TGTGCCAGCAGCTTAGGGGACAGGGTCTATGGCTACACCTTC. This gives the protein CASSLGDRVYGYTF.

V usage is TRBV5-1 and J usage is TRBJ2-2, with D perhaps matching TRBD2 (5 bases). Germline CDR1 SGHRS, CDR2 YFSETQ. The V end lost 5 bases, the J end lost 7 bases, and 15 bases lay between the germline ends. The CDR3 is 14 residues long. The CDR3 bases are TGCGCCAGCAGAGCGGTGTTAACGGGCGGGGAGCTGTTTTTT. Its translation: CASRAVLTGGELFF.

The gene calls are TRBV11-3 and TRBJ2-1; 8 positions match TRBD2. This CDR3 comprises 14 residues. Trimming cost V 1 base and J 8 bases; bases outside gene matches: 4. Looked up from germline, CDR1 is SGHNT and CDR2 is YENEEA. The DNA for the CDR3 is TGTGCCAGCAGCTTAGGCGGGGGGCTCGATGAGCAGTTCTTC. It codes for CASSLGGGLDEQFF.

The rearrangement uses TRBV3-1 (or the pseudogene TRBV3-2) and TRBJ1-1; D unresolved. V shed 3 bases and J shed 0 bases, with 8 bases lying between them. CDR3 length: 14 amino acids. The germline CDR1 and CDR2 sequences are LGHDT and YNNKEL (reference sequence). The CDR3 sequence: CASSHPYMNTEAFF. The CDR3 nucleotides are TGTGCCAGCAGCCACCCTTACATGAACACTGAAGCTTTCTTT.

This rearrangement joins TRBV11-3 to TRBJ2-5; weak D call: TRBD1 (5 bases). There are 14 residues in the CDR3. V gave up 2 bases and J gave up 5 bases, with 12 bases separating them. Germline V gene data show CDR1 as SGHNT and CDR2 as YENEEA. CDR3 sequence (DNA): TGTGCCAGCAGCTTAAGGGCAAGGGGCGAGACCCAGTACTTC. This encodes CASSLRARGETQYF.

V and J are TRBV30 and TRBJ1-1; possible D gene TRBD1, 5 bases. This CDR3 contains 14 residues. Trimming took off 3 bases at V and 7 bases at J, with 18 bases between the two ends. Germline CDR1 and CDR2: GTSNPN and SVGIG (reference sequence). For the CDR3, the DNA is TGTGCCTGGAGAAAACCCAGGGCTTCAGGTGAAGCTTTCTTT. Protein product: CAWRKPRASGEAFF.